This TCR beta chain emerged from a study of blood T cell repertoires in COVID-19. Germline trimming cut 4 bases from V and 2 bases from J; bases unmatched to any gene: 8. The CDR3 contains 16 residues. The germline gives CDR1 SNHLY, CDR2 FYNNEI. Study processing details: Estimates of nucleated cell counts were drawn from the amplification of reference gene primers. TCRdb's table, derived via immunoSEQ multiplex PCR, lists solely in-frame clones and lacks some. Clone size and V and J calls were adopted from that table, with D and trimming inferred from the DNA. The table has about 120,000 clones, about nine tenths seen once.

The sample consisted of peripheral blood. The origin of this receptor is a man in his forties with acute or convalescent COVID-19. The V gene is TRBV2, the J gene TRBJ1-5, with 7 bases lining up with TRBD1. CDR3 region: CASSVQTGFGNQPQHF. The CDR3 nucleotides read TGTGCCAGCAGTGTTCAGACAGGGTTCGGCAATCAGCCCCAGCATTTT.